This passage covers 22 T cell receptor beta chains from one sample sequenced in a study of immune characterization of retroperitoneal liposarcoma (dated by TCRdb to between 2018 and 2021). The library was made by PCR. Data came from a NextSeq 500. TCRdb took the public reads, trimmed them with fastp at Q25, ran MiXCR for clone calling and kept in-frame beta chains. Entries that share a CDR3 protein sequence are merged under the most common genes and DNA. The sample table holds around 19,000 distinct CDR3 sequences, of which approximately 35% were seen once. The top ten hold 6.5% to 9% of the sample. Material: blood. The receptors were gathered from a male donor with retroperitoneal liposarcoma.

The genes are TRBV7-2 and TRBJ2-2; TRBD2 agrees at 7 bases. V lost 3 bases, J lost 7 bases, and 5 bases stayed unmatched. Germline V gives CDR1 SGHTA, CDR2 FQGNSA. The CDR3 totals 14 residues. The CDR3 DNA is TGTGCCAGCAGCTTTGGACTAGGGGTCGGGGAGCTGTTTTTT. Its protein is CASSFGLGVGELFF.

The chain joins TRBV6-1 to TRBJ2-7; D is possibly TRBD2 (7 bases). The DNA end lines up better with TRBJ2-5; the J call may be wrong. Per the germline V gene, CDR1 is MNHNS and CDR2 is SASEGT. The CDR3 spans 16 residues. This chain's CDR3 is CASTIIRGRGGQTQYF. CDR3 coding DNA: TGTGCCAGCACCATTATTAGGGGGAGGGGCGGACAGACCCAGTACTTC.

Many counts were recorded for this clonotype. In DNA, the CDR3 is TGTGCCAGCAGCTTGAGGGGTCGTAACGGGGAGCTGTTTTTT. Translation: CASSLRGRNGELFF. The chain employs TRBV11-3 and TRBJ2-2, with D possibly called TRBD1 or TRBD2 (5 bases each). Germline CDR1 SGHNT, CDR2 YENEEA. Trimming pared 3 bases from V and 7 bases from J, leaving 12 bases between. The CDR3 has 14 residues.

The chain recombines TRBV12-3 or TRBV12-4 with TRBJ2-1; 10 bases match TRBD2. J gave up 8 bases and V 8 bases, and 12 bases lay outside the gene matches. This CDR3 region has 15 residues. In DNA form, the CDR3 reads TGTGCCAGCTGGATAAGCGGGAGGGCCTCGGATGAGCAGTTCTTC. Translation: CASWISGRASDEQFF.

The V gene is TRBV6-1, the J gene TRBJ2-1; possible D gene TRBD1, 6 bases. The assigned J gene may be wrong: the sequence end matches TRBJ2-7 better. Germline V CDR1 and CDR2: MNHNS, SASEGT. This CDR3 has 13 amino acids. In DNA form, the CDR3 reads TGTGCCAGCAGAGGGGGTCCCTACAATGAGCAGTACTTC. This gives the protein CASRGGPYNEQYF.

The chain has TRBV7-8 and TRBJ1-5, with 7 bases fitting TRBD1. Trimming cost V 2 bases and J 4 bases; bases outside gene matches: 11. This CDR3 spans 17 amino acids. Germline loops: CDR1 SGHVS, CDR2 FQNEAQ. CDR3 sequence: CASSLYGQAAENQPQHF. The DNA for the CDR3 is TGTGCCAGCAGCTTATATGGACAGGCTGCTGAGAATCAGCCCCAGCATTTT.

The CDR3 region is CASSLSGRTDTQYF. CDR3 nucleotides: TGTGCCAGCAGCTTGAGTGGGAGGACAGATACGCAGTATTTT. The genes are TRBV5-6 and TRBJ2-3, with D perhaps matching TRBD2 (6 bases). V lost 1 base to trimming and J lost 3 bases, with 9 bases between them. CDR1 and CDR2 (germline): SGHDT, YYEEEE. CDR3 length: 14 residues.

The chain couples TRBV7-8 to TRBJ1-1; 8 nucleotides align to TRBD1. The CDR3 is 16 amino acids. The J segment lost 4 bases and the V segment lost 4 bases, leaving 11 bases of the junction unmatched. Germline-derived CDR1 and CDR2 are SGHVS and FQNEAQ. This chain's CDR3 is CASSSQTTGAATEAFF. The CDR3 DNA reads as TGTGCCAGCAGCTCCCAAACGACAGGGGCTGCCACTGAAGCTTTCTTT.

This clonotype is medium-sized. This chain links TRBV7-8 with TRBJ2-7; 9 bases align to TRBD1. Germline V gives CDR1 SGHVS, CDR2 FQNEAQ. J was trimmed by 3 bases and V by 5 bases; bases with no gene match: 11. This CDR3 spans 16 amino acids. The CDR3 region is CASSALHRGLDYEQYF. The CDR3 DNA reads TGTGCCAGCAGCGCCCTCCACAGGGGGCTTGACTACGAGCAGTACTTC. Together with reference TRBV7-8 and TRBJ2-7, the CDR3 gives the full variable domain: GAGVSQSPRYKVAKRGQDVALRCDPISGHVSLFWYQQALGQGPEFLTYFQNEAQLDKSGLPSDRFFAERPEGSVSTLKIQRTQQEDSAVYLCASSALHRGLDYEQYFGPGTRLTVT.

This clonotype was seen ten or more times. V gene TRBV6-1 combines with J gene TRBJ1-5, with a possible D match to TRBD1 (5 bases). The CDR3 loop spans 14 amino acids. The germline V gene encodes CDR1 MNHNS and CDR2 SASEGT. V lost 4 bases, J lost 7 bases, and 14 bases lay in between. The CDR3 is CASSVSGQGQPQHF. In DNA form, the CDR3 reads TGTGCCAGCAGTGTCTCGGGGCAAGGGCAGCCCCAGCATTTT.

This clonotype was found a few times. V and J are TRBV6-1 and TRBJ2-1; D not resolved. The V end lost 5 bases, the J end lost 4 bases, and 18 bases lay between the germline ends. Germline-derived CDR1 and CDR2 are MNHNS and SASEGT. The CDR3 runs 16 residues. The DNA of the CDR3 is TGTGCCAGCAGTTACCTGCCAGGTGGTGGTTACAATGAGCAGTTCTTC. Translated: CASSYLPGGGYNEQFF.

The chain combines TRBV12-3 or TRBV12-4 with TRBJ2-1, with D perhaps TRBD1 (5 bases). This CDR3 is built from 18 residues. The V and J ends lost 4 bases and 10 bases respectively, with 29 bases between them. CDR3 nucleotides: TGTGCCAGCAGTTCGCGAACCCACCAGGGAAGCCCTCACTACGAGCAGTTCTTC. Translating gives CASSSRTHQGSPHYEQFF.

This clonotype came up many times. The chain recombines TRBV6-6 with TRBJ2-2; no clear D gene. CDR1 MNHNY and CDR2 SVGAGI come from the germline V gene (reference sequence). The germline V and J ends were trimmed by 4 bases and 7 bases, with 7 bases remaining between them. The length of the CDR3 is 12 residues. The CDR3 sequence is CASSSALGELFF. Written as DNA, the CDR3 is TGTGCCAGCAGTTCCGCGCTCGGGGAGCTGTTTTTT.

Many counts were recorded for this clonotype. CDR3 bases: TGTGCCAGCGAGGGGACTAGCGGGAGCTCCTACGAGCAGTACTTC. This encodes CASEGTSGSSYEQYF. The J gene is TRBJ2-7, the V gene TRBV6-1; 14 bases map to TRBD2. Trimming removed 8 bases from V and 0 bases from J; junction bases left unmatched: 3. The CDR3 has 15 amino acids. Germline-derived CDR1 and CDR2 are MNHNS and SASEGT.

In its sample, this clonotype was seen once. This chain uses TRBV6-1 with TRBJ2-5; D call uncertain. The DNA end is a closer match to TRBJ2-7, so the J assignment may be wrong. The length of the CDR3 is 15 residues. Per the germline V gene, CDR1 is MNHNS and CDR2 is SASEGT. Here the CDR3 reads CASSEVAPSVGEQYF. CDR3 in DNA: TGTGCCAGCAGTGAAGTCGCACCAAGCGTTGGCGAGCAGTACTTC.

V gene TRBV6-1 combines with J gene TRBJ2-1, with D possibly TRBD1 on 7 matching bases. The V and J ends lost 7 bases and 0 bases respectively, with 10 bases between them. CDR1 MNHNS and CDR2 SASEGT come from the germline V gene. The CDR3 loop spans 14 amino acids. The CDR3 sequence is CASIQGGSYNEQFF. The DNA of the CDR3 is TGTGCCAGCATCCAGGGGGGCTCCTACAATGAGCAGTTCTTC.

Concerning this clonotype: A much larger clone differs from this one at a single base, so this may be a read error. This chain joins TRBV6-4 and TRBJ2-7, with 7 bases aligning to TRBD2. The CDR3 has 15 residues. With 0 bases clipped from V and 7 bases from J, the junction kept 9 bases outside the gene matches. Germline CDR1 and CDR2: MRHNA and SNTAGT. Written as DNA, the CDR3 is TGTGCCAGCAGTGACTCCGGGGGGTTGGGGAATGAGCAGTACTTC. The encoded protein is CASSDSGGLGNEQYF.

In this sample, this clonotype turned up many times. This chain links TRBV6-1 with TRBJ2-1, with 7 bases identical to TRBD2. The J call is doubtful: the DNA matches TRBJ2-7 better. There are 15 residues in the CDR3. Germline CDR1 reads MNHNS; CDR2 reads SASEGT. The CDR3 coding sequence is TGTGCCAGCAGTGAAGAGCGGGATTCCTACAATGAGCAGTACTTC. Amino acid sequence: CASSEERDSYNEQYF.

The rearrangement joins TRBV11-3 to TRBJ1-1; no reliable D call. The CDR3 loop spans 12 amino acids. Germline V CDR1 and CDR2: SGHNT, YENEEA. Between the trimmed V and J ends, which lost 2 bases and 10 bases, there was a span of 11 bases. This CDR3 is CASSLSGNGAFF. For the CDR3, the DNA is TGTGCCAGCAGCTTAAGCGGGAATGGAGCTTTCTTT.

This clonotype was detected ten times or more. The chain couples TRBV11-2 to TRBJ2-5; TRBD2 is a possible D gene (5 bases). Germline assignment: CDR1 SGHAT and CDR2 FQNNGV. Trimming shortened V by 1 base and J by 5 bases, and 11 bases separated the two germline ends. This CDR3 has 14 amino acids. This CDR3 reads CASSLVMRGETQYF. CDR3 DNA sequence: TGTGCCAGCAGCTTAGTCATGAGAGGGGAGACCCAGTACTTC.

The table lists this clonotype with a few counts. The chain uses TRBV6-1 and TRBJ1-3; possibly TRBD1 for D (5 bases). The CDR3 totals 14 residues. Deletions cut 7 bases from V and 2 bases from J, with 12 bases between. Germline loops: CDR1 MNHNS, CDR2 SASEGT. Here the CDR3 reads CASTQGRTGNTIYF. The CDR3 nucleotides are TGTGCCAGCACCCAGGGTAGGACTGGAAACACCATATATTTT.

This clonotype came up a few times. CDR3 DNA sequence: TGTGCCAGCAGTTTATCTCCTCTTCCCCAAGTAGGCATTCAGTACTTC. Protein product: CASSLSPLPQVGIQYF. The genes are TRBV12-3 or TRBV12-4 and TRBJ2-4; D remains ambiguous. Trimming shortened V by 2 bases and J by 9 bases, and 20 bases separated the two germline ends. This CDR3 is 16 amino acids long.